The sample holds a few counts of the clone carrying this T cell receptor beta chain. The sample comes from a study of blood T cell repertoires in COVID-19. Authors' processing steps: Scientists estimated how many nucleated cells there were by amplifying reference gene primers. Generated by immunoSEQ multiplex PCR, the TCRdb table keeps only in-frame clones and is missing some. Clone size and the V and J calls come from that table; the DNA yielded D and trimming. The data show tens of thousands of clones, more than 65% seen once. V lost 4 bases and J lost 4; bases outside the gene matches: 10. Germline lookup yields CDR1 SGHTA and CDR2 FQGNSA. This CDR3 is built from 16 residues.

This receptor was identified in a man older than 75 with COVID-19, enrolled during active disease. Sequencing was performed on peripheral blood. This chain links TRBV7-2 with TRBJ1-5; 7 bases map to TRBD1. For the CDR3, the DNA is TGTGCCAGCAGCTCGCTAAGGACAGGACAGAATCAGCCCCAGCATTTT. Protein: CASSSLRTGQNQPQHF. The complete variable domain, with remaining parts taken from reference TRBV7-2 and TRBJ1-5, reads GAGVSQSPSNKVTEKGKDVELRCDPISGHTALYWYRQSLGQGLEFLIYFQGNSAPDKSGLPSDRFSAERTGGSVSTLTIQRTQQEDSAVYLCASSSLRTGQNQPQHFGDGTRLSIL.